This T cell receptor beta chain was found in a study of molecular identifiers for immune sequencing clone quantification. This clonotype was seen ten or more times. Its antigen is undetermined. Preparation of the bulk TCR libraries relied on previously described methods and listed TCR primers. TCRdb itself ran the PCR reads through MiXCR, one entry per CDR3 protein. The sample includes approximately 630,000 distinct CDR3 sequences, around 25% of them seen just once. The CDR3 spans 14 residues. V shed 3 bases, J shed 10 bases, and the junction held 6 bases outside the gene matches. Germline CDR1 MNHEY, CDR2 SMNVEV (reference sequence). Overall study results and limits: In naive cells, under 1% of molecules belonged to clones above 20 RNA copies, against over 97% in effector cells.

The clonotype comes from a human donor in good health. Some libraries in this study had Jurkat cell RNA spiked in. Sequences were obtained from naive CD8+ T cells from blood, with Jurkat cell RNA spiked in. The subset here: FACS-sorted CD8+CD4-CCR7+CD45RA+ naive T cells. The chain employs TRBV27 and TRBJ1-6; the match to TRBD1 covers 7 bases. For the CDR3, the DNA is TGTGCCAGCAGTTTGATGACAGGGCGATCACCCCTCCACTTT. Translation gives CASSLMTGRSPLHF.